This paragraph reports one T cell receptor (beta chain). The antigen remains undetermined. The data are from a study of a mutant IDH1 vaccine in newly diagnosed glioma. Study at large: In weeks 1, 3, 5, 7, 11, 15, 19 and 23, patients were immunized, eight times in all. Findings of the study overall: Pseudoprogression showed no apparent link to changes in top peripheral T cell clonotypes.

Clones were sequenced by immunoSEQ multiplex PCR, and TCRdb holds only the in-frame ones, with some missing. Here the sample spans about 54,000 clones, approximately 80% being singletons. Time point reported: week 23, last vaccination. Doses consisted of 300 ug of mutant IDH1 20-mer peptide each, paired with topical imiquimod. J lost 3 bases, V lost 4 bases, and 3 bases had no gene match. The CDR3 length is 14 residues. Per the germline V gene, CDR1 is SGHNT and CDR2 is YYREEE (reference sequence). Specimen: PBMCs, collected from a glioma patient whose treatment included an IDH1 peptide vaccine. The genes are TRBV5-4 and TRBJ2-7, with TRBD1 matching over 11 bases. The receptor's source is a man aged 35-49 years with glioma. The CDR3 loop is CASSPGTGGYEQYF. As DNA, the CDR3 is TGTGCCAGCAGCCCCGGGACAGGGGGCTACGAGCAGTACTTC.